Each of the 26 T cell receptor beta chains below was sequenced from the same sample in a study of CD8+CD57+ T cells in acquired aplastic anemia. CDR3 and TCR beta VDJ profiling relied on genomic DNA as the template. One entry per CDR3 protein results from TCRdb running MiXCR on the reads. In the table there are about 220,000 distinct CDR3 sequences, around 46% of which are singletons. Flow cytometry had shown expanded CD8+CD57+ cells in the patients chosen for sequencing. Source material: sorted CD4+, CD8+, or CD8+CD57+ T cells (not recorded which) from PBMCs. Receptors originate from a human donor with aplastic anemia.

The genes are TRBV5-1 and TRBJ2-3; 8 nucleotides align to TRBD2. The CDR3 extends over 17 amino acids. Germline CDR1 and CDR2: SGHRS and YFSETQ. V trimming: 4 bases; J trimming: 3 bases; junction bases outside the gene matches: 13. CDR3 sequence (DNA): TGCGCCAGCAGCCAAGTGGGGCGGGAGGCTGTGACAGATACGCAGTATTTT. Protein product: CASSQVGREAVTDTQYF.

This clonotype was observed many times. This rearrangement joins TRBV19 to TRBJ2-1; maybe TRBD1 (6 bases). CDR1 is LNHDA, CDR2 SQIVND, per germline (reference sequence). V lost 7 bases and J 10 bases, leaving 17 bases between the germline ends. The CDR3 has 13 amino acids. The CDR3 here is CASTLGVQGEQFF. CDR3 DNA sequence: TGTGCCAGTACTTTGGGGGTCCAGGGGGAGCAGTTCTTC.

The V call is TRBV20-1, the J call TRBJ2-1, with 13 positions matching TRBD2. CDR1 and CDR2 from the germline V gene are DFQATT and SNEGSKA (reference sequence). Trimming took 4 bases from V and 7 from J; bases not matched to a gene: 4. The CDR3 length is 14 residues. CDR3: CSAKLAGGINEQFF. As DNA, the CDR3 is TGCAGTGCTAAACTAGCGGGGGGGATTAATGAGCAGTTCTTC.

CDR3 coding DNA: TGTGCCTGGAGTTTCTCAATGGAATACAGCTCACCCCTCCACTTT. The encoded protein is CAWSFSMEYSSPLHF. The V gene is TRBV19, the J gene TRBJ1-6, with no clear D. Germline CDR1 and CDR2: LNHDA and SQIVND (reference sequence). Trimming removed 11 bases from V and 10 bases from J, with 24 bases in between. CDR3 length equals 15 residues.

To note about this clonotype: A read error is possible here, since a much larger clone lies one base away. The conserved closing phenylalanine or tryptophan is absent in this CDR3, likely reflecting a read error. The genes are TRBV4-1 and TRBJ1-5, with D possibly being TRBD1 (5 bases). This CDR3 contains 14 residues. Germline loops: CDR1 MGHRA, CDR2 YSYEKL. Trimming pared 0 bases from V and 6 bases from J, leaving 9 bases between. The DNA for the CDR3 is TGCGCCAGCAGCCAAGACCAGGGTCTTCAGCCCCAGCATCTT. It yields the protein CASSQDQGLQPQHL.

This clonotype was seen repeatedly, ten times or more. J is TRBJ2-3 and V is TRBV12-3 or TRBV12-4; D might be TRBD2 (5 bases). V shed 5 bases and J shed 2 bases, with 11 bases lying between them. The CDR3 contains 14 residues. The CDR3 here is CASSPYGVTDTQYF. CDR3 DNA: TGTGCCAGCAGTCCCTACGGGGTCACAGATACGCAGTATTTT.

This clonotype appeared once. The chain recombines TRBV20-1 with TRBJ1-2, with 8 positions matching TRBD1. Germline V gene lookup returns CDR1 DFQATT and CDR2 SNEGSKA (reference sequence). This CDR3 is built from 13 residues. V lost 2 bases to trimming and J lost 8 bases; unmatched junction nucleotides: 7. DNA for the CDR3: TGCAGTGCTAGACAGGGGGCGGGCTACGGCTACACCTTC. It translates to CSARQGAGYGYTF.

The chain is built from TRBV7-8 and TRBJ2-1; possibly TRBD1 or TRBD2 for D (5 bases each). The CDR3 is 15 residues long. Trimming cost V 11 bases and J 2 bases, with 19 bases left between them. Germline CDR1 reads SGHVS; CDR2 reads FQNEAQ. The CDR3 reads CAWSARDGPYNEQFF. In DNA form, the CDR3 reads TGTGCCTGGAGTGCCCGGGACGGACCCTACAATGAGCAGTTCTTC.

The chain joins TRBV10-3 to TRBJ1-3; D is unclear. Germline V gene data show CDR1 as ENHRY and CDR2 as SYGVKD. V was pared by 0 bases and J by 2 bases, with 8 bases between. There are 15 residues in the CDR3. The CDR3 nucleotides are TGTGCCATCAGTGAGTCAAGGGAAGCTGGAAACACCATATATTTT. This sequence encodes CAISESREAGNTIYF.

This clonotype was counted at least ten times. The CDR3 DNA follows: TGTGCCAGCCACGACAGGGTACGTGGCTACACCTTC. Amino acid sequence: CASHDRVRGYTF. V and J are TRBV2 and TRBJ1-2; 7 nucleotides agree with TRBD1. J was trimmed by 7 bases and V by 8 bases; bases with no gene match: 7. This CDR3 comprises 12 residues. Germline CDR1 and CDR2: SNHLY and FYNNEI.

Concerning this clonotype: It may be a read error: a sequence one base away is much more abundant. V is TRBV6-4 and J is TRBJ1-1; D ambiguous. The CDR3 runs 12 residues. Germline V gene sequence: CDR1 MRHNA, CDR2 SNTAGT. The CDR3: CASSYSNTGAFF. The CDR3 DNA reads as TGTGCCAGCAGTTACTCGAACACTGGAGCTTTCTTT.

This clonotype occurred many times. The rearrangement links TRBV9 to TRBJ2-2; possible D gene TRBD2, 6 bases. V lost 0 bases and J 6 bases, leaving 6 bases between the germline ends. Germline CDR1 and CDR2: SGDLS and YYNGEE. This CDR3 is 13 amino acids long. CDR3 nucleotide sequence: TGTGCCAGCAGCGTAGGGGGGGCCGGGGAGCTGTTTTTT. Translating it yields CASSVGGAGELFF.

This clonotype was seen once. J is TRBJ1-2 and V is TRBV7-3, with D perhaps matching TRBD1 (6 bases). Germline CDR1 and CDR2: SGHTA and FQGTGA. The V gene lost 2 bases and the J gene lost 4 bases, with 20 bases spanning the gap. The CDR3 is made up of 17 amino acids. The CDR3 protein is CASSLASGATFSYGYTF. As DNA, the CDR3 is TGTGCCAGCAGCTTAGCGTCGGGGGCAACATTTAGCTATGGCTACACCTTC.

As concerns this clonotype: Possible read error: a much larger clone is one base away. The chain employs TRBV6-5 and TRBJ2-5, with TRBD1 matching over 8 bases. This CDR3 contains 14 residues. Per germline, CDR1 MNHEY and CDR2 SVGAGI. The CDR3 here is CASSEDRVFETRYF. The CDR3 DNA sequence: TGTGCCAGCAGTGAGGACAGGGTATTCGAGACCCGGTACTTC.

The genes are TRBV6-6 and TRBJ2-3, with D possibly matching TRBD2 (6 bases). The germline V gene encodes CDR1 MNHNY and CDR2 SVGAGI (reference sequence). The CDR3 loop spans 16 amino acids. V dropped 4 bases and J dropped 0 bases, with 14 bases sitting between them. The CDR3 DNA is TGTGCCAGCAGTTCTCTGGGACTCCTGAGCACAGATACGCAGTATTTT. It translates to CASSSLGLLSTDTQYF.

A single count supports this clonotype. A much bigger clone sits one base away, suggesting this may be a read error. The rearrangement uses TRBV12-3 or TRBV12-4 and TRBJ2-3, with TRBD1 matching 8 bases. The CDR3 is 13 residues long. The chain's CDR3 is CASSPGGADTQCF. The CDR3 nucleotides read TGTGCCAGCAGTCCAGGGGGCGCAGATACGCAGTGTTTT.

This clonotype appeared many times. V usage is TRBV5-1 and J usage is TRBJ2-7, with unresolved D. Germline lookup yields CDR1 SGHRS and CDR2 YFSETQ. V lost 0 bases, J lost 0 bases, and 10 bases lay in between. This CDR3 contains 15 residues. CDR3 DNA: TGCGCCAGCAGCTTGGGTGGAACAGACTCCTACGAGCAGTACTTC. Amino acids: CASSLGGTDSYEQYF.

A single count supports this clonotype. Being one base from a much bigger clone, this may be a read error. The chain employs TRBV3-1 and TRBJ2-7; D gene unclear. From germline, CDR1 is LGHDT and CDR2 YNNKEL (reference sequence). The CDR3 extends over 12 amino acids. The CDR3 is CAGSHSTGEQYF. Written as DNA, the CDR3 is TGTGCCGGCAGCCATTCGACGGGCGAGCAGTACTTC.

This clonotype was seen a handful of times. The chain employs TRBV27 and TRBJ1-1; TRBD1 agrees at 7 bases. Germline lookup yields CDR1 MNHEY and CDR2 SMNVEV (reference sequence). With 5 bases clipped from V and 8 bases from J, the junction kept 5 bases outside the gene matches. This CDR3 is built from 12 residues. The CDR3 DNA is TGTGCCAGCAGTCCTGGACAGGACGAAGCTTTCTTT. Protein product: CASSPGQDEAFF.

The chain joins TRBV10-3 to TRBJ2-6; D remains unclear. V shed 6 bases and J shed 0 bases, with 12 bases lying between them. This CDR3 has 16 amino acids. The germline gives CDR1 ENHRY, CDR2 SYGVKD. CDR3 amino acids: CAIRGDTRSGANVLTF. In DNA, the CDR3 is TGTGCCATCAGAGGAGACACTCGCTCTGGGGCCAACGTCCTGACTTTC.

This clonotype has a count of ten or more. The chain is built from TRBV12-3 or TRBV12-4 and TRBJ2-3; tentative D call: TRBD1 (5 bases). V dropped 5 bases and J dropped 2 bases, with 11 bases sitting between them. The length of the CDR3 is 14 residues. For the CDR3, the DNA is TGTGCCAGCAGTCAAGGGGTGAACACAGATACGCAGTATTTT. Translating it yields CASSQGVNTDTQYF.

With regard to this clonotype: Sequence at one end of the junction differs from germline and may be a read error. The chain uses TRBV5-1 and TRBJ1-3; TRBD1 matches 8 bases. This CDR3 contains 16 residues. The germline CDR1 and CDR2 sequences are SGHRS and YFSETQ. CDR3 DNA: TGCGCCAGCAGCCCAGGACAGGGAGCTTCTGGAAACACCACATATTTT. Amino acid sequence: CASSPGQGASGNTTYF.

This clonotype has just a few counts. The CDR3 end shows no conserved phenylalanine or tryptophan, and so a read error is likely. The chain employs TRBV6-2 or TRBV6-3 and TRBJ1-6, with a possible D match to TRBD1 (5 bases). The ends were cut back, 2 bases at V and 12 bases at J, with 14 bases in the middle. Germline V lookup: CDR1 MNHEY, CDR2 SVGEGT. The CDR3 is made up of 14 amino acids. In nucleotides, the CDR3 is TGTGCCAGCAGTTACAGGCAGGGTCGAGAACCCCTCCACTCT. It is translated as CASSYRQGREPLHS.

The chain joins TRBV6-4 to TRBJ2-4, with D uncertain. V gave up 0 bases and J gave up 5 bases, with 5 bases separating them. The CDR3 is made up of 13 amino acids. In germline, CDR1 is MRHNA, CDR2 SNTAGT. This CDR3 reads CASSDSSENIQYF. The CDR3 region has the DNA TGTGCCAGCAGTGACTCGTCCGAAAACATTCAGTACTTC.

The rearrangement links TRBV15 to TRBJ2-7; 10 nucleotides match TRBD1. The CDR3 loop spans 18 amino acids. Germline CDR1 LNHNV, CDR2 YYDKDF (reference sequence). The V gene end was trimmed by 0 bases and the J gene end by 0 bases; junction bases not matched to a gene: 8. The CDR3 DNA is TGTGCCACCAGCAGAGAGTACCTAGGGACAGGGGTCTCCTACGAGCAGTACTTC. Protein sequence: CATSREYLGTGVSYEQYF.

V usage is TRBV28 and J usage is TRBJ1-1; maybe TRBD1 (6 bases). V was trimmed by 6 bases and J by 10 bases, leaving 18 bases between them. Germline assignment: CDR1 MDHEN and CDR2 SYDVKM. The CDR3 covers 13 residues. The CDR3 region has the DNA TGTGCCAGCAGCTGGGGAGGGGGGGGTGTAGCTTTCTTT. Encoded protein: CASSWGGGGVAFF.